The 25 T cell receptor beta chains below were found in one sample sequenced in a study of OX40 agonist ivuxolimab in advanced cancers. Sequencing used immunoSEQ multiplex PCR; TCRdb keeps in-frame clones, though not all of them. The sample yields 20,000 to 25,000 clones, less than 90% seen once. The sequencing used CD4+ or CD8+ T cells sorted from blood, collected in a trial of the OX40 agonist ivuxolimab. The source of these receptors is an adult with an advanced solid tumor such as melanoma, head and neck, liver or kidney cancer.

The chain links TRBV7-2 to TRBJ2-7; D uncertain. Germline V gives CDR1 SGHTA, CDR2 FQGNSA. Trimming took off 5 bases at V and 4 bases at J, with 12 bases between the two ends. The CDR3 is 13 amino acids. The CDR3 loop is CASSQDPRYEQYF. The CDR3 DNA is TGTGCCAGCAGCCAGGACCCCCGTTACGAGCAGTACTTC.

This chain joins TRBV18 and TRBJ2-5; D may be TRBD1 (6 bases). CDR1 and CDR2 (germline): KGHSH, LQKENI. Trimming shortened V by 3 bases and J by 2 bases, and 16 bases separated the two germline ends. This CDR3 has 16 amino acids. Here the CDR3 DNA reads TGTGCCAGCTCACCCGCGAGGACAGCTACTCAAGAGACCCAGTACTTC. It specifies CASSPARTATQETQYF.

The CDR3, as DNA: TGTGCCAGTAGTATAGATTCCGCGGGGGGCCAAGAGACCCAGTACTTC. The encoded protein is CASSIDSAGGQETQYF. The chain links TRBV19 to TRBJ2-5, with 8 bases identical to TRBD2. Germline V gene lookup returns CDR1 LNHDA and CDR2 SQIVND (reference sequence). Unmatched junction bases numbered 4, after V lost 0 bases and J lost 1 base. This CDR3 has 16 amino acids.

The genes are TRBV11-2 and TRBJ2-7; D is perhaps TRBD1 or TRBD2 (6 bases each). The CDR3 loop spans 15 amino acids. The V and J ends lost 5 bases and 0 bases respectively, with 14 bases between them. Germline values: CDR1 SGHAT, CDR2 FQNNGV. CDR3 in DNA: TGTGCCAGCAGCACCCCCCGGGGGCCCTCCTACGAGCAGTACTTC. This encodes CASSTPRGPSYEQYF. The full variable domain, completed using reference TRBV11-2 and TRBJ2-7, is EAGVAQSPRYKIIEKRQSVAFWCNPISGHATLYWYQQILGQGPKLLIQFQNNGVVDDSQLPKDRFSAERLKGVDSTLKIQPAKLEDSAVYLCASSTPRGPSYEQYFGPGTRLTVT.

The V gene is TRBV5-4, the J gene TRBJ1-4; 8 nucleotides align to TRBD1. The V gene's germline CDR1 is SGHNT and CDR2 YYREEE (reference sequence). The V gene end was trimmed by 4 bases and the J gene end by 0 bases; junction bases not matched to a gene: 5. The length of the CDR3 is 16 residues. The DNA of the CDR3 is TGTGCCAGCAGCATCGGGACAGGTGCAACTAATGAAAAACTGTTTTTT. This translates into CASSIGTGATNEKLFF.

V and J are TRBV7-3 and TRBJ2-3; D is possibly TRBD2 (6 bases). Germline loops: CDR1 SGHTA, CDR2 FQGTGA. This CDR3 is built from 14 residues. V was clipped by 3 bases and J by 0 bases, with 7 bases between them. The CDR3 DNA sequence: TGTGCCAGCAGCTTGAGCGGGAGCACAGATACGCAGTATTTT. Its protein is CASSLSGSTDTQYF.

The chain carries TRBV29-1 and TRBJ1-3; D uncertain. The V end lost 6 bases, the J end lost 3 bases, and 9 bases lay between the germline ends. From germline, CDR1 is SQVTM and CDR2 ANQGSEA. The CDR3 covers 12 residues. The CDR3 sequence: CSVGTDGNTIYF. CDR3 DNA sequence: TGCAGCGTGGGCACAGATGGAAACACCATATATTTT.

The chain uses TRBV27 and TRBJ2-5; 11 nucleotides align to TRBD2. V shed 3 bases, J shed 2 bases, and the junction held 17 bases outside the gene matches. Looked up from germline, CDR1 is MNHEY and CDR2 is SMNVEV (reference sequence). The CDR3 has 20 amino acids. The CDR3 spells CASSLTPPVGLAGGQETQYF. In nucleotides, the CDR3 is TGTGCCAGCAGTTTGACACCTCCCGTCGGGCTAGCGGGAGGACAAGAGACCCAGTACTTC.

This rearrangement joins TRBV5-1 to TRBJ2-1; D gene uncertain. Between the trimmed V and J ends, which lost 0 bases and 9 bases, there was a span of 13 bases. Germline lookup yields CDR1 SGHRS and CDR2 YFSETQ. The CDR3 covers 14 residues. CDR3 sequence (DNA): TGCGCCAGCAGCTTGGGACTGGAGACCAGTGAGCAGTTCTTC. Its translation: CASSLGLETSEQFF.

CDR3 in DNA: TGTGCCAGTCGGAGGTACAGGGATTACGAGCAGTACTTC. It codes for CASRRYRDYEQYF. The chain couples TRBV27 to TRBJ2-7, with a tentative D call TRBD1 (6 bases). V was trimmed by 9 bases and J by 4 bases, leaving 16 bases between them. The CDR3 length is 13 residues. Per germline, CDR1 MNHEY and CDR2 SMNVEV (reference sequence).

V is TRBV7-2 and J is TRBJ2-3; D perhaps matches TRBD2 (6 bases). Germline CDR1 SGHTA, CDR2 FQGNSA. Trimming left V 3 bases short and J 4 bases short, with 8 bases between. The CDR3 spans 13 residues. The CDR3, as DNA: TGTGCCAGCAGCTTCCTAGCGCCAGATACGCAGTATTTT. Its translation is CASSFLAPDTQYF.

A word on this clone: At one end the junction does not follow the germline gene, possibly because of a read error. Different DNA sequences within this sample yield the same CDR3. The DNA for the CDR3 is TGCGCCAGCAGCACGGGGACGGATCGCAGCACGGATACGCAGTATTTT. As protein: CASSTGTDRSTDTQYF. The chain recombines TRBV5-1 with TRBJ2-3; TRBD1 or TRBD2 may be the D gene (5 bases each). CDR1 and CDR2 from the germline V gene are SGHRS and YFSETQ. This CDR3 has 16 residues.

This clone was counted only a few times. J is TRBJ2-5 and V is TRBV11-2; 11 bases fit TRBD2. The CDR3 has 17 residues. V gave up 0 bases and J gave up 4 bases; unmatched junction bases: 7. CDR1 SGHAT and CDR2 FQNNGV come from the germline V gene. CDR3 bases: TGTGCCAGCAGCTTAGACAGCGCTAGCGGGGGGCGAGAGACCCAGTACTTC. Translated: CASSLDSASGGRETQYF.

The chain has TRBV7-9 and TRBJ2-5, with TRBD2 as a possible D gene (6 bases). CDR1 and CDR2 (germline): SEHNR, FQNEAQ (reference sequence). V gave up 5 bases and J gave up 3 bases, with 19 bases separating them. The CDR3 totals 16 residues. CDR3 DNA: TGTGCCAGCAGCCAAGAGGTCTTGGCGGGGAAAGAGACCCAGTACTTC. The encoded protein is CASSQEVLAGKETQYF.

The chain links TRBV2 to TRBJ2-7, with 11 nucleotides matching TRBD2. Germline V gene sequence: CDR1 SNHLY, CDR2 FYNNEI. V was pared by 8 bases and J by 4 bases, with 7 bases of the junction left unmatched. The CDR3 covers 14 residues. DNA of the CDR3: TGTGCCAGCGGGTTAGCGGGAGGGCCATACGAGCAGTACTTC. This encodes CASGLAGGPYEQYF. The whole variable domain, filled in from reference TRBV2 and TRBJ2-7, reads EPEVTQTPSHQVTQMGQEVILRCVPISNHLYFYWYRQILGQKVEFLVSFYNNEISEKSEIFDDQFSVERPDGSNFTLKIRSTKLEDSAMYFCASGLAGGPYEQYFGPGTRLTVT.

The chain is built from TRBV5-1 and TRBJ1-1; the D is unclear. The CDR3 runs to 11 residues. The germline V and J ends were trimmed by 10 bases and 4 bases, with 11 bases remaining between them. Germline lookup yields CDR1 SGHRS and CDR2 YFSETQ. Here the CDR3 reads CACIPPTEAFF. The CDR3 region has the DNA TGCGCCTGCATCCCCCCCACTGAAGCTTTCTTT.

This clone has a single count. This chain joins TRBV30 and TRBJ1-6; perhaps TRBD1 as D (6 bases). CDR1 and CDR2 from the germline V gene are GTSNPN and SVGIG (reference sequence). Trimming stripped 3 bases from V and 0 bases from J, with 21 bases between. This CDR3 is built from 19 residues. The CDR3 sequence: CAWRWPGTPSSSYNSPLHF. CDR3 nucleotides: TGTGCCTGGAGGTGGCCAGGGACACCTTCAAGCTCCTATAATTCACCCCTCCACTTT.

CDR3 region: CASSHRGTGGAYTEAFF. CDR3 DNA: TGTGCCAGCAGCCACCGAGGGACAGGGGGGGCATACACTGAAGCTTTCTTT. This sequence joins TRBV14 and TRBJ1-1; the match to TRBD1 covers 11 bases. Germline-derived CDR1 and CDR2 are SGHDN and FVKESK. V shed 3 bases, J shed 3 bases, and the junction held 9 bases outside the gene matches. The length of the CDR3 is 17 residues.

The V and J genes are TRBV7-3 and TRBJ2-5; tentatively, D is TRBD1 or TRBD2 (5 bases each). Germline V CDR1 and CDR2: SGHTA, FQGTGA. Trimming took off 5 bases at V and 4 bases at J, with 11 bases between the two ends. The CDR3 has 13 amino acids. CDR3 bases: TGTGCCAGCAGCCCCGGGGACCCAGAGACCCAGTACTTC. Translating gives CASSPGDPETQYF.

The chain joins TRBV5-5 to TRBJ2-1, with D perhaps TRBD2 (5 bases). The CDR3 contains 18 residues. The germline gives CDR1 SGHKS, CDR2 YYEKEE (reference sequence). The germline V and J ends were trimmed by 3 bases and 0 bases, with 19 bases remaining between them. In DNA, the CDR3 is TGTGCCAGCAGCTGGGCCCAGCTAGCCAGTTACTCCTACAATGAGCAGTTCTTC. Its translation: CASSWAQLASYSYNEQFF.

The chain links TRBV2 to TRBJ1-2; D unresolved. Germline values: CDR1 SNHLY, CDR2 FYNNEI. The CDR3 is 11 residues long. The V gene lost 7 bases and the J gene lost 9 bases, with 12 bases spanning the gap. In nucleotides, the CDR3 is TGTGCCAGCACCGAGTTGTCGAGCTACACCTTC. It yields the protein CASTELSSYTF.

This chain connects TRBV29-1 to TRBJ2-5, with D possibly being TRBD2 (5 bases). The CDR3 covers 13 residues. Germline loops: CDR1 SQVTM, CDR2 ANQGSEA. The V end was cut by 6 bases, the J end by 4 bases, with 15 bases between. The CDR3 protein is CSVGGRGLETQYF. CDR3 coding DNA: TGCAGCGTGGGTGGGAGAGGATTAGAGACCCAGTACTTC.

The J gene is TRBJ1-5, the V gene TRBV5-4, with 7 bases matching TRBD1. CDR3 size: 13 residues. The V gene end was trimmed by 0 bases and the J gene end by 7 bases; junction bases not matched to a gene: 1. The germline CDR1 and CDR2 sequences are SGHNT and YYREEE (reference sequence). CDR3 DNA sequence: TGTGCCAGCAGCTTGGGGACAGGCCAGCCCCAGCATTTT. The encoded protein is CASSLGTGQPQHF.

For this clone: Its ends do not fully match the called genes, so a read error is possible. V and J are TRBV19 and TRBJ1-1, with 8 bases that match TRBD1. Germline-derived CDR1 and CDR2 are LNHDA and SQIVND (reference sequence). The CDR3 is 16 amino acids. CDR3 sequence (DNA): TGTGCCAGTCAGGGGGCAGGGGGCAGTTGGAACGCTGAAGCTTTCTTT. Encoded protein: CASQGAGGSWNAEAFF.

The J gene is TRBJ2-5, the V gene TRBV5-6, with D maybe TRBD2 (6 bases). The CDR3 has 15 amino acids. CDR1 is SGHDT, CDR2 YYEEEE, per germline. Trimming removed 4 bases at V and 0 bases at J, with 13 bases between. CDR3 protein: CASSLGLSYQETQYF. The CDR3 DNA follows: TGTGCCAGCAGCCTCGGACTATCGTACCAAGAGACCCAGTACTTC.